This T cell receptor (beta chain) was recovered during a study of siplizumab effects on memory and regulatory T cells (dated by TCRdb to about 2019). Study-level background: The effect of the anti-CD2 antibody siplizumab on alloreactive T-cell subsets was examined in allogeneic mixed lymphocyte reactions constructed from human PBMCs. Results the study describes overall, beyond this receptor: Greater diversity appeared to be present in unstimulated naive T cells than in memory T cells, and a substantial contribution to the alloresponse seemed to be made by naive cells. Sequences below about 10^-5 frequency were poorly captured, so only a minor fraction of alloreactive clones could be mapped to unstimulated subsets. The cumulative frequency of alloreactive sequences that could be traced back to unstimulated CD4+ memory T cells was significantly reduced by siplizumab. About 80-96% of proliferating CD4+ or CD8+ clones could not be given a naive or memory phenotype. Of the alloreactive CD4+ clones that could be mapped, the Treg-derived share averaged about 67% with siplizumab compared with roughly 27% in control reactions. No functional confirmation was obtained for the suppressive function of proliferating Tregs from siplizumab cultures.

Libraries were prepared through the immunoSEQ multiplex PCR assay. The deep sequencing platform assayed some 90,000 TCR templates per sample. Genomic DNA extracted from sorted T cells was used for TCRbeta CDR3 sequencing. On the authors' methods: The R programming language was used for clonal analysis of TCRbeta CDR3 data. Alloreactive CD4+ and CD8+ clones were identified by comparing unstimulated samples to CFSE-low samples taken after the reaction. By matching sequences to the repertoires of sorted unstimulated Treg and non-Treg cells, each alloreactive CD4+ clone was assigned a regulatory or non-regulatory origin. Entries here come from immuneACCESS through TCRdb and include only in-frame sequences with V and J called. Some clones fail to appear in such tables; in the studies checked, an unresolved V gene covers under half of the shortfall, and the cause of the remainder is unknown. The V and J calls and the clone size are those of that table, but D and trimming were determined from the DNA. For this sample the table gives tens of thousands of clones, of which around 97% were detected only once. Roughly 0.033% of the sample comes from the top ten.

Comments on this clone: Its antigen remains unidentified. Qualities for individual bases were not recorded, and no much larger clone is one base off.

Spanning cysteine to phenylalanine, the CDR3 consists of 12 amino acids. Only CDR3 DNA is held: 36 bases, read in frame from base 1. CDR1 is given as SGHTA and CDR2 as FQGNSA, both from the germline V gene. Deletion took 2 bases off V and 10 bases off J, with a span of 6 bases between the germline ends. In addition, sequencing in three donor pairs included unstimulated CD8+ effector memory subsets alongside CD4+ naive, CD8+ naive, CD8+ TEMRA and CD4+ memory subsets. TCRbeta CDR3 sequencing was performed on sorted unstimulated T cells and on proliferating T cells recovered from mixed lymphocyte reactions. Fresh whole blood from 9 to 11 HLA-typed healthy donors was used as the source from which PBMCs were isolated.

Rearrangement joined TRBV7-2 to TRBJ1-6, with no reliable assignment of the D segment. The source material was naive CD4+ T cells sorted from blood. The cell subset or site label on this specimen signifies: unstimulated naive T cells. The TCR comes from a human donor in good health. The nucleotide sequence reads as follows: TGTGCCAGCAGCTTATATGCATCACCCCTCCACTTT. This encodes CASSLYASPLHF.